The 9 T cell receptor beta chains below were found in one sample sequenced in a study of OX40 agonist ivuxolimab in advanced cancers. Sequenced by immunoSEQ multiplex PCR; TCRdb stores in-frame clones only, minus some. This sample carries tens of thousands of clones, 85% to 90% of them seen once, and the ten largest clones take about 6.5%. Specimen: CD4+ or CD8+ T cells sorted from blood, collected in a trial of the OX40 agonist ivuxolimab. All receptors come from an adult with an advanced solid tumor such as melanoma, head and neck, liver or kidney cancer.

The chain employs TRBV2 and TRBJ1-2; D may be TRBD1 (5 bases). The CDR3 consists of 15 residues. Trimming pared 3 bases from V and 2 bases from J, leaving 13 bases between. Germline loops: CDR1 SNHLY, CDR2 FYNNEI. CDR3 nucleotides: TGTGCCAGCAGTGACAACCCTGGGACCAACTATGGCTACACCTTC. Translation: CASSDNPGTNYGYTF.

This sequence joins TRBV4-1 and TRBJ2-7, with D possibly being TRBD2 (5 bases). Trimming took 1 base from V and 7 from J, leaving 5 bases between them. The germline V gene has CDR1 MGHRA and CDR2 YSYEKL. The CDR3 consists of 11 residues. The CDR3 sequence: CASSQGREQYF. The CDR3 coding sequence is TGCGCCAGCAGCCAAGGGAGGGAGCAGTACTTC.

J is TRBJ2-1 and V is TRBV7-8, with TRBD2 as a possible D gene (7 bases). Germline V gene lookup returns CDR1 SGHVS and CDR2 FQNEAQ. V was shortened by 6 bases and J by 0 bases, with 30 bases between the two germline ends. The CDR3 has 21 residues. The CDR3 loop reads CASRFVATRGLSESSYNEQFF. CDR3 bases: TGTGCCAGCAGGTTTGTAGCGACGCGGGGGCTCTCCGAAAGCTCCTACAATGAGCAGTTCTTC.

V usage is TRBV5-4 and J usage is TRBJ1-1, with D possibly being TRBD1 (5 bases). V lost 2 bases and J 0 bases, leaving 14 bases between the germline ends. Germline CDR1 reads SGHNT; CDR2 reads YYREEE (reference sequence). CDR3 length: 16 residues. The CDR3 DNA reads TGTGCCAGCAGCTTATGGGGGGACCTACTGAACACTGAAGCTTTCTTT. This translates into CASSLWGDLLNTEAFF.

This clone was counted between two and nine times. The genes are TRBV15 and TRBJ2-7; no firm D call. Trimming removed 5 bases at V and 1 base at J, with 6 bases between. The V gene's germline CDR1 is LNHNV and CDR2 YYDKDF (reference sequence). The CDR3 has 12 residues. The CDR3 DNA sequence: TGTGCCACCAGCCTAGGTTCCTACGAGCAGTACTTC. It encodes CATSLGSYEQYF.

The V gene is TRBV4-1, the J gene TRBJ2-2; 16 positions agree with TRBD2. The CDR3 sequence is 19 residues long. V was clipped by 2 bases and J by 5 bases; unmatched bases: 8. CDR1 is MGHRA and CDR2 is YSYEKL in the germline V gene. The CDR3: CASSQTGTSGRGRTGELFF. CDR3 sequence (DNA): TGCGCCAGCAGCCAAACGGGGACTAGCGGGAGGGGGAGGACCGGGGAGCTGTTTTTT.

This chain links TRBV7-9 with TRBJ1-5; 10 bases are a match to TRBD1. CDR1 and CDR2 (germline): SEHNR, FQNEAQ (reference sequence). V gave up 4 bases and J gave up 6 bases; unmatched junction bases: 6. The CDR3 contains 15 residues. The CDR3 here is CASSSDRGRGQPQHF. The CDR3 nucleotides read TGTGCCAGCAGCTCTGACAGGGGGCGAGGTCAGCCCCAGCATTTT.

The CDR3 bases are TGTGCCAGCTCACCAGACTCGGGGGGCACTGAAGCTTTCTTT. This sequence encodes CASSPDSGGTEAFF. The J gene is TRBJ1-1, the V gene TRBV18; D perhaps matches TRBD1 (5 bases). In germline, CDR1 is KGHSH, CDR2 LQKENI. The CDR3 runs 14 residues. V lost 2 bases and J 4 bases, leaving 11 bases between the germline ends.

V gene TRBV7-8 combines with J gene TRBJ1-5; D is ambiguous. The V gene's germline CDR1 is SGHVS and CDR2 FQNEAQ. The V gene lost 3 bases and the J gene lost 0 bases, with 9 bases spanning the gap. CDR3 length: 15 amino acids. CDR3 sequence reads: CASSFEIDSNQPQHF. In nucleotides, the CDR3 is TGTGCCAGCAGCTTTGAAATCGATAGCAATCAGCCCCAGCATTTT.